Listed here is a single T cell receptor beta chain. The data belong to a study of blood T cell repertoires in COVID-19. CDR3 length: 14 amino acids. With 1 base removed from V and 0 bases from J, the gap between germline ends came to 3 bases. Germline values: CDR1 SGHAT, CDR2 FQNNGV. Some clones are missing from TCRdb's copy, which holds only in-frame ones; the method was immunoSEQ multiplex PCR. The repertoire consists of 200,000 to 300,000 clones, with about nine tenths occurring once and the leading ten covering roughly 3.3%. This TCR derives from a woman aged 35 to 49 with acute or convalescent COVID-19. Sequences were obtained from peripheral blood. The chain carries TRBV11-2 and TRBJ2-2; D is ambiguous. The CDR3 loop is CASSLVTNTGELFF. CDR3 nucleotide sequence: TGTGCCAGCAGCTTAGTAACGAACACCGGGGAGCTGTTTTTT.